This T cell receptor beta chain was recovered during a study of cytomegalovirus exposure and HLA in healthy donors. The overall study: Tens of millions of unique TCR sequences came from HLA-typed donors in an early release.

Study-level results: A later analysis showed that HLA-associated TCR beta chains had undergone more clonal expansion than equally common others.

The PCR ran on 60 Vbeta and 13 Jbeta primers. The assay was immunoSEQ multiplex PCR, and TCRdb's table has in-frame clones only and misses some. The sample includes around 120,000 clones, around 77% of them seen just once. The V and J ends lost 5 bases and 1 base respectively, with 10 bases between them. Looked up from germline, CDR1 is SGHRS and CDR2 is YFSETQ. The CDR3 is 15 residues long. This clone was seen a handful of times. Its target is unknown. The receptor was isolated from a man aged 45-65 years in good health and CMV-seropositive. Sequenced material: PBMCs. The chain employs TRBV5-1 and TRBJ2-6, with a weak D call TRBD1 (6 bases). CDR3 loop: CASRPGTSGANVLTF. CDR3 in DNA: TGCGCCAGCAGACCCGGGACATCTGGGGCCAACGTCCTGACTTTC.